This T cell receptor beta chain is drawn from a study of blood T cell repertoires in COVID-19. In the study overall: Whether acute or convalescent, the COVID-19 samples came from the United States, Italy and Spain. Nucleic acid was either cDNA or gDNA, and it came from T cells, B-cell-depleted T cells, or PBMCs.

The CDR3 spans 13 residues. Between the trimmed V and J ends, which lost 3 bases and 7 bases, there was a span of 10 bases. Germline V gene data show CDR1 as ENHRY and CDR2 as SYGVKD. In the source study's methods: Estimated nucleated cell counts came from reference gene primer amplification. TCRdb's copy holds only in-frame clones and misses some; the assay was immunoSEQ multiplex PCR. V and J calls and clone size are as listed in that table; D and trimming were resolved from the DNA. Of approximately 200,000 clones in the sample, around 88% are singletons; the top ten hold 4% to 5%. The V and J genes are TRBV10-3 and TRBJ1-5, with D perhaps TRBD1 (6 bases). The sample consisted of peripheral blood. This clonotype was sampled from a woman aged 25 to 39 with acute or convalescent COVID-19. CDR3 sequence reads: CAISENDRQPQHF. The CDR3 region has the DNA TGTGCCATCAGTGAAAACGACAGGCAGCCCCAGCATTTT.